Listed here are 13 T cell receptor beta chains from one sample, sequenced in a study of radiation and T cells in renal cell carcinoma. Some clones are missing from TCRdb's copy, which holds only in-frame ones; the method was immunoSEQ multiplex PCR. This sample has about 49,000 clones; 80% occur once, and the top ten carry about 30%. Described time point: blood 2 weeks post-SBRT. The treatment is: 15 Gy SBRT to primary tumor, nephrectomy 4 weeks later. This specimen was blood, taken from a patient whose treatment included radiotherapy and nephrectomy. These receptors were collected from a woman between 70 and 85 years old with renal cell carcinoma.

The rearrangement links TRBV5-5 to TRBJ1-1, with D uncertain. CDR3 length: 14 residues. Germline V CDR1 and CDR2: SGHKS, YYEKEE (reference sequence). Trimming shortened V by 1 base and J by 3 bases, and 10 bases separated the two germline ends. CDR3 loop: CASSLFSWDTEAFF. The CDR3 nucleotides read TGTGCCAGCAGCTTGTTTTCCTGGGACACTGAAGCTTTCTTT.

This chain joins TRBV5-5 and TRBJ1-1; D is perhaps TRBD1 (5 bases). This CDR3 contains 16 residues. Germline loops: CDR1 SGHKS, CDR2 YYEKEE (reference sequence). V was cut by 0 bases and J by 0 bases, with 12 bases left in between. The CDR3 DNA reads as TGTGCCAGCAGCTTGGGGGGGACCTATCTGAACACTGAAGCTTTCTTT. Encoded protein: CASSLGGTYLNTEAFF.

In this sample, this clone turned up once. The chain uses TRBV7-9 and TRBJ2-1, with a weak D call TRBD2 (6 bases). V dropped 3 bases and J dropped 6 bases, with 12 bases sitting between them. In germline, CDR1 is SEHNR, CDR2 FQNEAQ (reference sequence). The length of the CDR3 is 14 residues. The CDR3 nucleotides read TGTGCCAGCAGCTTGGCGGGGTTCGGCAATGAGCAGTTCTTC. This encodes CASSLAGFGNEQFF.

This chain links TRBV5-4 with TRBJ2-1; TRBD1 agrees at 7 bases. V lost 4 bases to trimming and J lost 3 bases; unmatched junction nucleotides: 10. Germline assignment: CDR1 SGHNT and CDR2 YYREEE (reference sequence). This CDR3 region has 16 residues. The CDR3 DNA sequence: TGTGCCAGCAGCGCTGGGGGCGGACAGGTCTACAATGAGCAGTTCTTC. Protein product: CASSAGGGQVYNEQFF.

The V and J genes are TRBV5-6 and TRBJ2-5, with a tentative D call TRBD1 (6 bases). Between the trimmed V and J ends, which lost 0 bases and 3 bases, there was a span of 9 bases. The germline V gene has CDR1 SGHDT and CDR2 YYEEEE. This CDR3 spans 14 amino acids. CDR3 region: CASSLADRKETQYF. The CDR3 DNA reads as TGTGCCAGCAGCTTGGCGGACAGAAAAGAGACCCAGTACTTC.

V is TRBV5-1 and J is TRBJ1-1; a weak D match, TRBD1 (6 bases). From germline, CDR1 is SGHRS and CDR2 YFSETQ. The CDR3 totals 16 residues. The germline V and J ends were trimmed by 7 bases and 0 bases, with 19 bases remaining between them. CDR3 loop: CASSSGGGGMNTEAFF. In DNA, the CDR3 is TGCGCCAGCTCCTCCGGGGGCGGCGGGATGAACACTGAAGCTTTCTTT.

The rearrangement links TRBV19 to TRBJ1-3, with D possibly being TRBD1 (6 bases). The germline gives CDR1 LNHDA, CDR2 SQIVND (reference sequence). The CDR3 runs to 15 residues. V was clipped by 6 bases and J by 3 bases, with 15 bases between them. The CDR3 DNA reads TGTGCCAGTAGGATCCCACAGGGCGATGGAAACACCATATATTTT. Its protein product is CASRIPQGDGNTIYF.

V usage is TRBV6-1 and J usage is TRBJ2-7, with D perhaps assigned TRBD1 or TRBD2 (5 bases each). Deletions cut 3 bases from V and 0 bases from J, with 15 bases between. Germline CDR1 is MNHNS and CDR2 is SASEGT. The CDR3 covers 16 residues. As DNA, the CDR3 is TGTGCCAGCAGTGAGGTACCGGGACCGATCTCCTACGAGCAGTACTTC. Protein product: CASSEVPGPISYEQYF.

V gene TRBV6-5 combines with J gene TRBJ2-2; D is undetermined. The CDR3 runs 12 residues. Germline values: CDR1 MNHEY, CDR2 SVGAGI. The V end was cut by 2 bases, the J end by 4 bases, with 2 bases between. The CDR3 loop reads CASSYTTGELFF. CDR3 in DNA: TGTGCCAGCAGTTACACCACCGGGGAGCTGTTTTTT.

V usage is TRBV7-3 and J usage is TRBJ2-3; 8 bases fit TRBD2. The trim removed 5 bases at V and 4 bases at J, leaving 11 bases unmatched. This CDR3 spans 16 amino acids. The germline gives CDR1 SGHTA, CDR2 FQGTGA. The CDR3 spells CASSPLTAGAADTQYF. CDR3 nucleotides: TGTGCCAGCAGCCCATTGACAGCGGGAGCCGCAGATACGCAGTATTTT.

The chain links TRBV7-3 to TRBJ2-2; D call uncertain. The V gene lost 6 bases and the J gene lost 0 bases, with 2 bases spanning the gap. This CDR3 is 12 amino acids long. Germline CDR1 and CDR2: SGHTA and FQGTGA. The CDR3 region has the DNA TGTGCCAGCAGTCCGAACACCGGGGAGCTGTTTTTT. Translated: CASSPNTGELFF.

V is TRBV18 and J is TRBJ1-1; D not resolved. The CDR3 is made up of 14 amino acids. The germline V and J ends were trimmed by 2 bases and 1 base, with 8 bases remaining between them. The V gene's germline CDR1 is KGHSH and CDR2 LQKENI. CDR3: CASSPVIKNTEAFF. In nucleotides, the CDR3 is TGTGCCAGCTCACCAGTTATCAAGAACACTGAAGCTTTCTTT.

V is TRBV6-5 and J is TRBJ1-5; D is uncertain. The CDR3 is 12 residues long. V dropped 5 bases and J dropped 5 bases, with 7 bases sitting between them. Germline values: CDR1 MNHEY, CDR2 SVGAGI. The CDR3 DNA reads TGTGCCAGCAGTCAACGAGATCAGCCCCAGCATTTT. It encodes CASSQRDQPQHF.